The subject of this entry is one T cell receptor beta chain. Its specific antigen is unknown. No base quality information exists; no much larger clone differs at one position. The source of the sample is a study of blood T cell repertoires in COVID-19 (dated by TCRdb to 2018 to 2020). Regarding the research as a whole: Samples from collaborators originated in the United States, Italy and Spain and spanned both the acute and convalescent phases of COVID-19. The repertoires were released in a freely available public database intended as a resource for research on the immune response to SARS-CoV-2. Subjects who had been exposed to COVID-19, were actively infected with it, or had recovered from it provided the deeply sampled blood TCRbeta repertoires that made up the dataset. Samples came from the ongoing ImmuneRACE study (first 160 participants) plus 1,254 subjects from 6 global collaborators. HLA class I and class II types, where available, came from metadata supplied by the sample provider rather than from assay-based typing. The material from the prospective study consisted of cDNA or gDNA derived from T cells, B-cell-depleted T cells, or PBMCs. Nearly every sample came with metadata listing a de-identified subject ID, COVID-19 status, age in years and sex.

What the work shows at the level of the full study, not this receptor alone: How much clinical and demographic metadata was included differed by source and by participant, and the metadata was provided uncurated.

Another Seattle source contributed samples from volunteer blood donors who had recovered from COVID-19. Collaborating institutions collected whole blood in K2EDTA tubes following their own protocols. For TCRbeta analysis, collaborators shipped samples as frozen whole blood, isolated PBMCs, or DNA extracted from either of those sample types. The germline V gene encodes CDR1 KGHDR and CDR2 SFDVKD. V and J lose 3 bases and 3 bases, and a span of 17 bases separates them. Taken from cysteine to phenylalanine, the CDR3 has 17 residues. The kept DNA is CDR3 alone, 51 bases in frame from the first base. TCRbeta CDR3 regions were amplified from genomic DNA by means of the immunoSEQ Assay, a bias-controlled multiplex PCR. The authors processed their data as follows. The number of nucleated cells in each sample was estimated from the amplification of reference gene primers within the assay. To quantify the absolute abundance of each unique TCRbeta CDR3 rearrangement, sequence reads were collapsed and filtered. For each sample, productive Simpson clonality was calculated by taking the square root of Simpson's diversity index across productive rearrangements. TCRdb mirrors the immuneACCESS table, restricted to in-frame sequences. Some clones are absent from its copies; in checked studies, under half trace to an unresolved V gene, and the reason for the others is unknown. V and J calls and clone size are those listed in that table; D and trimming were worked out from the DNA. The sample table holds some 350,000 clones, of which roughly 89% were seen once. The ten largest make up less than 3.5% of the sample.

The chain is made from TRBV24-1 and TRBJ2-1; possibly the D gene is TRBD2, per 6 matching bases. The receptor's source is a young woman who had recovered from COVID-19. Sequencing used peripheral blood. The sequence in DNA is TGTGCCACCAGTGATATCAGTAGCGGAACCAACTACAATGAGCAGTTCTTC. Translation gives CATSDISSGTNYNEQFF.